The 26 T cell receptor beta chains given below trace back to one sample, sequenced in a study of T cell responses to AZD1222 COVID-19 vaccine. The method was immunoSEQ multiplex PCR; TCRdb's version includes in-frame clones alone and lacks a portion of them. The table has 150,000 or so clones, approximately 91% seen once. The sample was peripheral blood, taken 28 days after the second AZD1222 dose. Receptors were obtained from an adult who received the AZD1222 COVID-19 vaccine.

V is TRBV9 and J is TRBJ1-6; D is ambiguous. Trimming removed 3 bases at V and 8 bases at J, with 21 bases between. This CDR3 is built from 17 residues. Germline CDR1 and CDR2: SGDLS and YYNGEE. CDR3 sequence: CASSALGTATEDSPLHF. The CDR3, as DNA: TGTGCCAGCAGCGCACTTGGCACAGCCACTGAGGATTCACCCCTCCACTTT.

The CDR3 region is CASSLGPQREQYF. DNA for the CDR3: TGTGCCAGCAGCTTAGGGCCGCAAAGAGAGCAGTACTTC. The chain couples TRBV7-3 to TRBJ2-7; D is unclear. Germline-derived CDR1 and CDR2 are SGHTA and FQGTGA. Trimming took off 2 bases at V and 7 bases at J, with 12 bases between the two ends. The CDR3 totals 13 residues.

The V gene is TRBV18, the J gene TRBJ1-5; 9 bases line up with TRBD1. The CDR3 spans 15 residues. In germline, CDR1 is KGHSH, CDR2 LQKENI. V lost 6 bases and J lost 7; bases outside the gene matches: 10. The CDR3 bases are TGTGCCAGCTCGTCCGGGACAGGGTTTCTGCAGCCCCAGCATTTT. Amino acid sequence: CASSSGTGFLQPQHF.

The rearrangement links TRBV12-3 or TRBV12-4 to TRBJ1-5; D gene ambiguous. The CDR3 is 13 amino acids. V was cut by 7 bases and J by 4 bases, with 11 bases left in between. CDR3 nucleotides: TGTGCCAGCACCGATGACCTGAATCAGCCCCAGCATTTT. This codes for CASTDDLNQPQHF.

This clone was seen only once. This chain connects TRBV25-1 to TRBJ1-6; TRBD1 aligns across 8 bases. J lost 7 bases, V lost 8 bases, and 1 base had no gene match. The CDR3 loop spans 12 amino acids. The germline gives CDR1 MGHDK, CDR2 SYGVNS. In nucleotides, the CDR3 is TGTGCCAGCCGGACAGGGAATTCACCCCTCCACTTT. Its protein product is CASRTGNSPLHF.

This clone was seen a single time. This chain joins TRBV6-5 and TRBJ1-2; D call uncertain. Germline CDR1 reads MNHEY; CDR2 reads SVGAGI. Trimming took off 6 bases at V and 4 bases at J, with 15 bases between the two ends. The CDR3 consists of 14 residues. The CDR3 region is CASRTPGNPYGYTF. DNA of the CDR3: TGTGCCAGCAGAACGCCCGGCAACCCCTATGGCTACACCTTC.

J is TRBJ2-7 and V is TRBV11-2; no firm D call. Germline CDR1 reads SGHAT; CDR2 reads FQNNGV. This CDR3 is 13 amino acids long. Deletions cut 0 bases from V and 7 bases from J, with 10 bases between. The CDR3, as DNA: TGTGCCAGCAGCTTAGAGGTCATTGGGGAGCAGTACTTC. It yields the protein CASSLEVIGEQYF. Based on the CDR3 plus reference TRBV11-2 and TRBJ2-7, the full variable domain is EAGVAQSPRYKIIEKRQSVAFWCNPISGHATLYWYQQILGQGPKLLIQFQNNGVVDDSQLPKDRFSAERLKGVDSTLKIQPAKLEDSAVYLCASSLEVIGEQYFGPGTRLTVT.

The genes are TRBV5-5 and TRBJ1-6; TRBD1 might be the D (6 bases). Trimming cost V 5 bases and J 6 bases, with 15 bases left between them. This CDR3 has 15 amino acids. Germline CDR1 is SGHKS and CDR2 is YYEKEE (reference sequence). The CDR3 loop reads CASRPHPDSNSPLHF. Written as DNA, the CDR3 is TGTGCCAGCAGACCTCACCCGGACAGTAATTCACCCCTCCACTTT.

This clone was recorded a few times. This chain joins TRBV15 and TRBJ1-4; 7 bases agree with TRBD1. Trimming cost V 2 bases and J 4 bases; bases outside gene matches: 7. The CDR3 has 16 residues. Germline V gene sequence: CDR1 LNHNV, CDR2 YYDKDF (reference sequence). The CDR3 sequence: CATSRPRDSHNEKLFF. CDR3 nucleotide sequence: TGTGCCACCAGCAGACCACGGGACAGCCATAATGAAAAACTGTTTTTT.

The chain joins TRBV6-1 to TRBJ2-5; D unclear. The germline V gene has CDR1 MNHNS and CDR2 SASEGT. This CDR3 is built from 13 residues. Trimming stripped 1 base from V and 3 bases from J, with 6 bases between. The CDR3 loop reads CASSEGQEETQYF. CDR3 DNA sequence: TGTGCCAGCAGTGAAGGGCAGGAAGAGACCCAGTACTTC.

The chain carries TRBV18 and TRBJ1-2, with 10 nucleotides matching TRBD1. CDR1 and CDR2 (germline): KGHSH, LQKENI. V trimming: 3 bases; J trimming: 8 bases; junction bases outside the gene matches: 9. The CDR3 length is 15 residues. CDR3 protein: CASSPATGGTYGYTF. CDR3 nucleotides: TGTGCCAGCTCACCGGCGACAGGGGGCACCTACGGCTACACCTTC.

The chain recombines TRBV25-1 with TRBJ2-6; TRBD1 might be the D (5 bases). Per germline, CDR1 MGHDK and CDR2 SYGVNS. The CDR3 sequence is 15 residues long. The V end lost 4 bases, the J end lost 1 base, and 8 bases lay between the germline ends. The CDR3, as DNA: TGTGCCAGCAGTGTCGCAGGGTCTGGGGCCAACGTCCTGACTTTC. Translating it yields CASSVAGSGANVLTF.

V usage is TRBV5-1 and J usage is TRBJ1-3, with a weak D call TRBD1 (5 bases). The CDR3 is 14 residues long. With 0 bases removed from V and 5 bases from J, the gap between germline ends came to 9 bases. Germline V gene sequence: CDR1 SGHRS, CDR2 YFSETQ. DNA of the CDR3: TGCGCCAGCAGCTTGGCTGGGGCACGAAACACCATATATTTT. Translating it yields CASSLAGARNTIYF.

This clone was detected many times. J is TRBJ2-7 and V is TRBV9; D gene unclear. Between the trimmed V and J ends, which lost 4 bases and 0 bases, there was a span of 8 bases. Looked up from germline, CDR1 is SGDLS and CDR2 is YYNGEE. CDR3 size: 13 residues. The CDR3 DNA reads as TGTGCCAGCAGCCTTAAAAGCTCCTACGAGCAGTACTTC. Translating it yields CASSLKSSYEQYF.

The sample holds one count of this clone. The rearrangement joins TRBV7-9 to TRBJ1-2; 7 bases line up with TRBD1. The CDR3 contains 14 residues. From germline, CDR1 is SEHNR and CDR2 FQNEAQ (reference sequence). V trimming: 5 bases; J trimming: 8 bases; junction bases outside the gene matches: 11. CDR3 DNA sequence: TGTGCCAGCAGCGCCCAGGGGGGGATAGGAGGCTACACCTTC. Translation gives CASSAQGGIGGYTF.

The genes are TRBV24-1 and TRBJ2-5; D remains unclear. There are 12 residues in the CDR3. Germline V CDR1 and CDR2: KGHDR, SFDVKD. V shed 1 base and J shed 4 bases, with 3 bases lying between them. The CDR3, as DNA: TGTGCCACCAGTGATTTTAGAGAGACCCAGTACTTC. It encodes CATSDFRETQYF.

The genes are TRBV6-2 or TRBV6-3 and TRBJ1-5, with 8 positions matching TRBD1. The trim removed 2 bases at V and 2 bases at J, leaving 5 bases unmatched. The CDR3 has 16 amino acids. The V gene's germline CDR1 is MNHEY and CDR2 SVGEGT. CDR3 sequence: CASSYLGQGGNQPQHF. The CDR3 DNA follows: TGTGCCAGCAGTTACCTCGGACAGGGCGGCAATCAGCCCCAGCATTTT.

The chain couples TRBV7-2 to TRBJ1-1, with 9 bases aligning to TRBD1. The CDR3 spans 13 residues. V lost 8 bases, J lost 5 bases, and 6 bases stayed unmatched. Germline V gives CDR1 SGHTA, CDR2 FQGNSA. The DNA for the CDR3 is TGTGCCAGCGAACAGGGGGCTAGAACTGAAGCTTTCTTT. The encoded protein is CASEQGARTEAFF.

Only one count was recorded for this clone. This sequence joins TRBV13 and TRBJ1-2; possibly TRBD1 for D (5 bases). Trimming removed 2 bases at V and 8 bases at J, with 15 bases between. This CDR3 comprises 14 residues. In germline, CDR1 is PRHDT, CDR2 FYEKMQ (reference sequence). The CDR3 spells CASSLPGRVNGYTF. CDR3 nucleotides: TGTGCCAGCAGCTTACCCGGCAGGGTAAACGGCTACACCTTC. Full variable domain (outside the CDR3, taken from reference TRBV13 and TRBJ1-2): AAGVIQSPRHLIKEKRETATLKCYPIPRHDTVYWYQQGPGQDPQFLISFYEKMQSDKGSIPDRFSAQQFSDYHSELNMSSLELGDSALYFCASSLPGRVNGYTFGSGTRLTVV.

Written as DNA, the CDR3 is TGCGCCAGCAGCCAAGAGGGGGCAGGTCGTGGAAACACCATATATTTT. It specifies CASSQEGAGRGNTIYF. The genes are TRBV4-1 and TRBJ1-3; D is possibly TRBD1 (6 bases). Trimming removed 0 bases from V and 3 bases from J, with 12 bases in between. There are 16 residues in the CDR3. CDR1 is MGHRA, CDR2 YSYEKL, per germline.

CDR3 amino acids: CASSLGRLQETQYF. The CDR3 DNA reads as TGTGCCAGCAGCTTAGGGAGGTTACAAGAGACCCAGTACTTC. The rearrangement links TRBV11-2 to TRBJ2-5; D perhaps matches TRBD2 (5 bases). V was trimmed by 1 base and J by 2 bases, leaving 8 bases between them. Germline-derived CDR1 and CDR2 are SGHAT and FQNNGV. CDR3 length: 14 residues.

The V gene is TRBV10-3, the J gene TRBJ1-2; 7 bases line up with TRBD1. The ends lost 7 bases at V and 0 bases at J; junction bases unmatched: 5. Germline V gives CDR1 ENHRY, CDR2 SYGVKD. The CDR3 runs 14 residues. CDR3 in amino acids: CAITRDRSNYGYTF. The CDR3 nucleotides are TGTGCCATCACAAGGGACAGATCTAACTATGGCTACACCTTC.

This clone was seen once. The CDR3, as DNA: TGTGCCAGCAGTGAATTGGAGGGGACCCGGGGCGAGGGTGCAAGCAATCAGCCCCAGCATTTT. This sequence encodes CASSELEGTRGEGASNQPQHF. V gene TRBV6-1 combines with J gene TRBJ1-5; D is possibly TRBD1 (5 bases). Germline CDR1 MNHNS, CDR2 SASEGT. The V end was cut by 2 bases, the J end by 1 base, with 27 bases between. The CDR3 loop spans 21 amino acids.

This chain uses TRBV5-6 with TRBJ2-1; D not resolved. Germline lookup yields CDR1 SGHDT and CDR2 YYEEEE. Trimming removed 2 bases from V and 5 bases from J, with 5 bases in between. This CDR3 has 12 residues. As DNA, the CDR3 is TGTGCCAGCAGCTTAAGCGACAATGAGCAGTTCTTC. It encodes CASSLSDNEQFF.

The rearrangement links TRBV7-3 to TRBJ1-1, with D tentatively TRBD1 (6 bases). The ends were cut back, 5 bases at V and 1 base at J, with 14 bases in the middle. The CDR3 has 15 residues. The germline CDR1 and CDR2 sequences are SGHTA and FQGTGA. The CDR3 is CASSTGPGANTEAFF. DNA of the CDR3: TGTGCCAGCAGCACCGGTCCGGGGGCGAACACTGAAGCTTTCTTT.

The rearrangement uses TRBV18 and TRBJ2-5; D perhaps matches TRBD2 (5 bases). Germline lookup yields CDR1 KGHSH and CDR2 LQKENI. CDR3 length: 15 residues. Trimming stripped 3 bases from V and 0 bases from J, with 11 bases between. The chain's CDR3 is CASSPAGGYQETQYF. The CDR3 DNA follows: TGTGCCAGCTCACCGGCAGGAGGATACCAAGAGACCCAGTACTTC.